Detailed here is one TCR beta chain. The data originate from a study of blood T cell repertoires in COVID-19. On the study more broadly: Donors in the United States, Italy and Spain gave samples during acute or convalescent COVID-19.

Germline CDR1 is MDHEN and CDR2 is SYDVKM. This CDR3 is built from 14 residues. V lost 3 bases and J 8 bases, leaving 13 bases between the germline ends. The authors' processing: The assay estimated nucleated cells by amplifying reference gene primers. Profiled with immunoSEQ multiplex PCR; TCRdb holds only in-frame clones, not every one. V and J calls plus clone size are reproduced from that table; the DNA served to infer D and trimming. The sample carries roughly 300,000 clones, roughly 85% recorded once. Clinical histories supplied by participants themselves formed the basis of cohort assignment. Two negative PCRs, clearance, or symptom resolution characterized the recovered Cohort 3 donors.

The source of this sequence is a woman in her forties or fifties who had recovered from COVID-19. The chain links TRBV28 to TRBJ1-4; perhaps TRBD1 as D (5 bases). The sequenced sample consisted of PBMCs or T cells enriched from blood (not recorded which). The DNA for the CDR3 is TGTGCCAGCAGTTTCTCTCAAGGGGTGGAAAAACTGTTTTTT. Its protein is CASSFSQGVEKLFF.